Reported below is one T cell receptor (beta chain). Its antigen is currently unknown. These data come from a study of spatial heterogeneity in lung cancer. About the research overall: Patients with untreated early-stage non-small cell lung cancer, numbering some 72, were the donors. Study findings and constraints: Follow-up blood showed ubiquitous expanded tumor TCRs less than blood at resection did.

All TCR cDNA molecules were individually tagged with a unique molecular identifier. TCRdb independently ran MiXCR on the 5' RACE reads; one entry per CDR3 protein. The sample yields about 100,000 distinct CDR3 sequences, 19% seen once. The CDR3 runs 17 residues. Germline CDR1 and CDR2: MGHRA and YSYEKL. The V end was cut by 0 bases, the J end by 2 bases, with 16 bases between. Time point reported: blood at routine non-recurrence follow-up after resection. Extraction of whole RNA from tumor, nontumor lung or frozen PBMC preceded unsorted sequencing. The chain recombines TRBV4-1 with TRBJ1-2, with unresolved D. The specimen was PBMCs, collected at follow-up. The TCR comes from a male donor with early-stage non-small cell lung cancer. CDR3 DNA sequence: TGCGCCAGCAGCCAAGACTCGTCTGCCTCCCTCAACTATGGCTACACCTTC. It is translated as CASSQDSSASLNYGYTF.